The sequence of this T cell receptor (beta chain) was determined in a study of T cell repertoires in ileal Crohn's disease. Looking at the study overall: At surgery, about 34% of patients smoked, with median disease duration 7.9 years. Surgery for a complication: stricturing in approximately 60%, penetrating in about 39%. General study results and limits: Active smokers at surgery had more clonal expansions than non-smokers.

Concerning this clone itself: Antigen: not known.

Assay used: immunoSEQ multiplex PCR; TCRdb lists only in-frame clones, some missing. The data contain around 15,000 clones, more than 55% of them singletons. The V gene's germline CDR1 is SGHNT and CDR2 YYREEE (reference sequence). CDR3 size: 15 residues. Trimming took 4 bases from V and 5 from J; bases not matched to a gene: 5. The sequence derives from an adult with Crohn's disease. The rearrangement joins TRBV5-4 to TRBJ1-4, with 10 bases aligning to TRBD1. The material sequenced was ileal tissue. The CDR3 sequence: CASSQSTGGNEKLFF. The CDR3, as DNA: TGTGCCAGCAGCCAGTCGACAGGGGGCAATGAAAAACTGTTTTTT. The full variable domain, with the rest looked up from reference TRBV5-4 and TRBJ1-4, is ETGVTQSPTHLIKTRGQQVTLRCSSQSGHNTVSWYQQALGQGPQFIFQYYREEENGRGNFPPRFSGLQFPNYSSELNVNALELDDSALYLCASSQSTGGNEKLFFGSGTQLSVL.